This passage covers 30 T cell receptor beta chains from one sample sequenced in a study of T cells in women clearing cervical HPV infection. Generated by immunoSEQ multiplex PCR, the TCRdb table keeps only in-frame clones and is missing some. The sample totals about 34,000 clones. Specimen: blood buffy coat. The source of these receptors is a woman between 18 and 70 years old with a cervical HPV16 infection that either progressed to CIN3+ or cleared (not recorded which).

Notes on this clone: The read terminates 3 residues ahead of where the CDR3 ends, so the germline J gene completes it. The chain recombines TRBV19 with TRBJ1-2, with unresolved D. The V end lost 2 bases, the J end lost 5 bases, and 18 bases lay between the germline ends. Germline CDR1 LNHDA, CDR2 SQIVND (reference sequence). The CDR3 is made up of 16 amino acids. The CDR3 is CASSISPWTSGYGYTF. CDR3 bases read: TGTGCCAGTAGTATATCTCCATGGACGAGCGGGTATGGC.

Note on this clone: The read is 3 residues too short to cover the CDR3 end, so that end is filled in from the germline J gene. The chain carries TRBV18 and TRBJ2-7, with a tentative D call TRBD1 (5 bases). Germline V gene lookup returns CDR1 KGHSH and CDR2 LQKENI. V was clipped by 6 bases and J by 0 bases, with 9 bases between them. The CDR3 totals 13 residues. The CDR3 reads CASSWTRSYEQYF. The CDR3 DNA, read in part, is TGTGCCAGCTCGTGGACACGCTCCTACGAG.

About this clone itself: The read stops 3 residues short of the end of the CDR3; the missing end is completed from the germline J gene. V is TRBV20-1 and J is TRBJ1-1, with D possibly being TRBD1 (6 bases). V gave up 3 bases and J gave up 1 base, with 12 bases separating them. The germline V gene encodes CDR1 DFQATT and CDR2 SNEGSKA (reference sequence). This CDR3 is 14 amino acids long. Here the CDR3 reads CSARGGRGNTEAFF. The DNA read from the CDR3 is TGCAGTGCTAGGGGGGGGCGCGGGAACACTGAA.

As concerns this clone: The read ends 3 residues early relative to the CDR3; the germline J gene fills the gap. The chain recombines TRBV28 with TRBJ2-7; TRBD2 might be the D (6 bases). The CDR3 length is 11 residues. Trimming cost V 6 bases and J 3 bases, with 6 bases left between them. CDR1 and CDR2 from the germline V gene are MDHEN and SYDVKM. CDR3 amino acids: CASRRDYEQYF. CDR3 DNA, as far as it was read: TGTGCCAGCAGGCGGGACTACGAG.

Worth noting for this clone: Read data end 3 residues before the CDR3 end; the end is taken from the germline J gene. The rearrangement joins TRBV7-2 to TRBJ1-1, with 9 bases aligning to TRBD1. In germline, CDR1 is SGHTA, CDR2 FQGNSA. The ends lost 2 bases at V and 7 bases at J; junction bases unmatched: 5. The CDR3 spans 14 residues. The sequenced CDR3 bases are TGTGCCAGCAGCTTACACAGGGGGCTGGGTGAA. Residues: CASSLHRGLGE. The full CDR3 sequence reads CASSLHRGLGEAFF.

Regarding this clone: The CDR3 end lies 3 residues beyond the end of the read and is filled in from the germline J gene. This chain connects TRBV19 to TRBJ1-3, with 8 bases identical to TRBD1. V trimming: 3 bases; J trimming: 5 bases; junction bases outside the gene matches: 6. From germline, CDR1 is LNHDA and CDR2 SQIVND (reference sequence). The length of the CDR3 is 15 residues. CDR3 sequence: CASSMGTGLRNTIYF. CDR3 bases read: TGTGCCAGTAGTATGGGGACAGGCTTAAGAAACACC.

Concerning this clone: The read finishes 3 residues shy of the CDR3 end, and the germline J gene is used to complete it. This chain uses TRBV11-3 with TRBJ2-7, with D perhaps matching TRBD2 (5 bases). Germline lookup yields CDR1 SGHNT and CDR2 YENEEA. The germline V and J ends were trimmed by 1 base and 6 bases, with 10 bases remaining between them. The CDR3 is 13 amino acids. CDR3 sequence: CASSLGTRGEQYF. The DNA read from the CDR3 is TGTGCCAGCAGCTTAGGGACTCGGGGCGAG.

This clone shows up as medium-sized by frequency. With the read ending 3 residues before the CDR3 end, the germline J gene is used to fill in that end. The chain links TRBV5-6 to TRBJ1-2; unclear D gene. Germline V lookup: CDR1 SGHDT, CDR2 YYEEEE. V lost 0 bases to trimming and J lost 5 bases, with 11 bases between them. This CDR3 has 14 residues. The CDR3 bases that were read are TGTGCCAGCAGCTTGGTAACAGAAGGGTATGGC. Residues: CASSLVTEGYG. The entire CDR3 is CASSLVTEGYGYTF.

On this clone: The CDR3 end lies 3 residues beyond the end of the read and is filled in from the germline J gene. The chain uses TRBV2 and TRBJ1-2, with D possibly being TRBD1 (6 bases). Germline V CDR1 and CDR2: SNHLY, FYNNEI. The CDR3 has 15 amino acids. The CDR3 loop is CASSAGTRGATDYTF. CDR3 bases read: TGTGCCAGCAGTGCGGGGACTAGGGGGGCGACTGAC.

With respect to this clone: Coverage ceases 3 residues before the CDR3 finishes, and the germline J gene fills in the end. The chain recombines TRBV20-1 with TRBJ2-3; possibly TRBD2 for D (6 bases). Per germline, CDR1 DFQATT and CDR2 SNEGSKA (reference sequence). This CDR3 is 15 amino acids long. V was clipped by 5 bases and J by 5 bases, with 20 bases between them. The CDR3 loop reads CSAGNSGASRDTQYF. CDR3 DNA (partial): TGCAGTGCTGGAAATAGCGGAGCCTCGAGAGATACG.

Notes on this clone: The read is 3 residues too short to cover the CDR3 end, so that end is filled in from the germline J gene. V usage is TRBV2 and J usage is TRBJ2-1; the match to TRBD2 covers 9 bases. CDR1 is SNHLY, CDR2 FYNNEI, per germline. V lost 6 bases and J lost 7; bases outside the gene matches: 4. The CDR3 consists of 13 residues. The CDR3 reads CASRAGGGNEQFF. The CDR3 DNA, read in part, is TGTGCCAGCAGAGCGGGAGGAGGGAATGAG.

A remark on this clone: The missing CDR3 end, 3 residues past where the read stops, is filled in from the germline J gene. This chain uses TRBV12-3 or TRBV12-4 with TRBJ2-2, with 8 nucleotides matching TRBD1. V was pared by 5 bases and J by 5 bases, with 7 bases of the junction left unmatched. CDR3 size: 15 residues. CDR3 protein: CASSAQGGLTGELFF. CDR3 DNA, as far as it was read: TGTGCCAGCAGTGCACAGGGGGGATTGACCGGGGAG.

With respect to this clone: The read comes to an end 3 residues before the CDR3 does, leaving the germline J gene to fill in the end. The chain employs TRBV30 and TRBJ2-2; D is uncertain. Germline CDR1 and CDR2: GTSNPN and SVGIG (reference sequence). Trimming took off 4 bases at V and 3 bases at J, with 9 bases between the two ends. The CDR3 extends over 13 amino acids. The CDR3 bases that were read are TGTGCCTGGATTGCAGCGTACACCGGGGAG. This gives the protein CAWIAAYTGE. The whole CDR3 is CAWIAAYTGELFF.

About this clone itself: Sequencing ends 3 residues short of the CDR3 end; the germline J gene provides the rest. The chain carries TRBV20-1 and TRBJ2-7, with D possibly called TRBD1 or TRBD2 (6 bases each). The germline V gene encodes CDR1 DFQATT and CDR2 SNEGSKA (reference sequence). The CDR3 loop spans 12 amino acids. Trimming cost V 0 bases and J 6 bases, with 9 bases left between them. CDR3 residues: CSAREQGGEQYF. CDR3 DNA (partial): TGCAGTGCTAGAGAACAGGGAGGCGAG.

For this clone: With the read ending 3 residues before the CDR3 end, the germline J gene is used to fill in that end. The V and J genes are TRBV19 and TRBJ2-1; TRBD1 matches 7 bases. CDR1 LNHDA and CDR2 SQIVND come from the germline V gene (reference sequence). The CDR3 totals 15 residues. The trim removed 3 bases at V and 4 bases at J, leaving 6 bases unmatched. The CDR3 here is CASSIVGTDYNEQFF. CDR3 DNA, as far as it was read: TGTGCCAGTAGTATCGTAGGGACAGATTACAATGAG.

In the case of this clone: The read ends 3 residues shy of where the CDR3 ends; the end is completed using the germline J gene. This chain uses TRBV6-1 with TRBJ1-5; the match to TRBD1 covers 7 bases. The CDR3 is made up of 13 amino acids. V dropped 4 bases and J dropped 5; count of bases not matched to a gene: 2. The germline gives CDR1 MNHNS, CDR2 SASEGT. CDR3 residues: CASSADRDQPQHF. Incomplete CDR3 DNA: TGTGCCAGCAGTGCCGACAGGGATCAGCCC.

Notes on this clone: From the germline J gene comes the end of the CDR3, since the read stops 3 residues before it. The chain is built from TRBV2 and TRBJ2-2, with TRBD1 identical over 9 bases. The CDR3 has 14 residues. The V gene's germline CDR1 is SNHLY and CDR2 FYNNEI. The CDR3 here is CASRGTGSGEKLFF. CDR3 DNA, as far as it was read: TGTGCCAGCAGGGGGACAGGGAGCGGTGAAAAG. The whole variable domain, remainder taken from reference TRBV2 and TRBJ2-2, is EPEVTQTPSHQVTQMGQEVILRCVPISNHLYFYWYRQILGQKVEFLVSFYNNEISEKSEIFDDQFSVERPDGSNFTLKIRSTKLEDSAMYFCASRGTGSGEKLFFGEGSRLTVL.

About this clone: The read ends 3 residues shy of where the CDR3 ends; the end is completed using the germline J gene. The gene calls are TRBV7-6 and TRBJ2-1; D is possibly TRBD2 (7 bases). The V gene's germline CDR1 is SGHVS and CDR2 FNYEAQ. The V and J ends lost 1 base and 1 base respectively, with 17 bases between them. The CDR3 covers 18 residues. CDR3 protein: CASSLVDSRGGSYNEQFF. The sequenced CDR3 bases are TGTGCCAGCAGCTTAGTGGACTCGAGGGGGGGTTCCTACAATGAG.

About this clone itself: The read falls 3 residues short of the CDR3 end, and the missing part is taken from the germline J gene. V and J are TRBV7-8 and TRBJ2-7, with 7 bases matching TRBD2. The CDR3 contains 13 residues. The germline V gene has CDR1 SGHVS and CDR2 FQNEAQ. Unmatched junction bases numbered 5, after V lost 3 bases and J lost 6 bases. The part of the CDR3 DNA that was read is TGTGCCAGCAGCTTGAAACGACTAGCCGAG. Encoded protein: CASSLKRLAE. In full, the CDR3 is CASSLKRLAEQYF.

Worth noting for this clone: The read terminates 3 residues ahead of where the CDR3 ends, so the germline J gene completes it. V is TRBV5-1 and J is TRBJ2-7, with D unresolved. CDR1 SGHRS and CDR2 YFSETQ come from the germline V gene. V lost 0 bases to trimming and J lost 1 base, with 14 bases between them. The CDR3 length is 16 residues. CDR3: CASSLAALDTSYEQYF. CDR3 DNA, as far as it was read: TGCGCCAGCAGCTTGGCGGCCCTCGACACTTCCTACGAG.

Notes on this clone: The read finishes 3 residues shy of the CDR3 end, and the germline J gene is used to complete it. This sequence joins TRBV20-1 and TRBJ2-3; possibly TRBD2 for D (5 bases). The germline CDR1 and CDR2 sequences are DFQATT and SNEGSKA (reference sequence). This CDR3 has 12 amino acids. Between the trimmed V and J ends, which lost 4 bases and 5 bases, there was a span of 10 bases. CDR3 DNA, as far as it was read: TGCAGTGCTACTATAGCGATAGATACG. It yields the protein CSATIAIDT. The whole CDR3 region reads CSATIAIDTQYF.

With regard to this clone: Sequencing ends 3 residues short of the CDR3 end; the germline J gene provides the rest. This chain uses TRBV19 with TRBJ2-2; TRBD2 matches 9 bases. The J segment lost 6 bases and the V segment lost 2 bases, leaving 7 bases of the junction unmatched. Germline-derived CDR1 and CDR2 are LNHDA and SQIVND (reference sequence). This CDR3 has 16 residues. The CDR3 reads CASSIFGGGAAGELFF. The DNA read from the CDR3 is TGTGCCAGTAGTATATTTGGCGGGGGGGCCGCCGGGGAG.

With respect to this clone: The CDR3 end falls 3 residues outside the read, so it is completed with the germline J gene. The chain combines TRBV5-4 with TRBJ1-1; D is perhaps TRBD1 (5 bases). CDR3 length equals 12 residues. Looked up from germline, CDR1 is SGHNT and CDR2 is YYREEE (reference sequence). CDR3 bases read: TGTGCCAGCAGCGCGGGGGAGGGCGAA. Protein: CASSAGEGE. The whole CDR3 reads CASSAGEGEAFF. The full variable domain, its missing parts supplied by reference TRBV5-4 and TRBJ1-1, is ETGVTQSPTHLIKTRGQQVTLRCSSQSGHNTVSWYQQALGQGPQFIFQYYREEENGRGNFPPRFSGLQFPNYSSELNVNALELDDSALYLCASSAGEGEAFFGQGTRLTVV.

CDR3 DNA (partial): TGTGCCAGTAGCCTCATCGGGACAGGGACCGACGAG. It specifies CASSLIGTGTDE. The entire CDR3 protein is CASSLIGTGTDEQYF. The rearrangement links TRBV19 to TRBJ2-7, with TRBD1 identical over 9 bases. The CDR3 is cut off 3 residues early in the read; its end comes from the germline J gene. Germline V gives CDR1 LNHDA, CDR2 SQIVND (reference sequence). Unmatched junction bases numbered 11, after V lost 6 bases and J lost 5 bases. This CDR3 spans 15 amino acids.

Regarding this clone: The CDR3 extends 3 residues past the end of the read, so its final part is completed from the germline J gene. V gene TRBV7-3 combines with J gene TRBJ2-5; D may be TRBD2 (6 bases). V was shortened by 1 base and J by 4 bases, with 10 bases between the two germline ends. The CDR3 spans 14 residues. Germline V CDR1 and CDR2: SGHTA, FQGTGA. Incomplete CDR3 DNA: TGTGCCAGCAGCTTAAGCGGGATCGTAGAGACC. Translating it yields CASSLSGIVET. The whole CDR3 sequence is CASSLSGIVETQYF. The full variable domain, with the rest looked up from reference TRBV7-3 and TRBJ2-5, is GAGVSQTPSNKVTEKGKYVELRCDPISGHTALYWYRQSLGQGPEFLIYFQGTGAADDSGLPNDRFFAVRPEGSVSTLKIQRTERGDSAVYLCASSLSGIVETQYFGPGTRLLVL.

With respect to this clone: The read ends 3 residues before the CDR3 terminus; that terminus is restored from the germline J gene. V gene TRBV18 combines with J gene TRBJ1-6; the D is unclear. The CDR3 is 13 residues long. Trimming removed 4 bases from V and 5 bases from J, with 6 bases in between. The germline V gene has CDR1 KGHSH and CDR2 LQKENI. The CDR3 sequence is CASSRQNNSPLHF. CDR3 DNA, as far as it was read: TGTGCCAGCTCACGGCAGAATAATTCACCC.

The CDR3 bases that were read are TGTGCCAGCTCAGATAGACAGGCCGACTCGGGAGAGACG. Residues: CASSDRQADSGET. The entire CDR3 sequence reads CASSDRQADSGETQYF. The chain joins TRBV18 to TRBJ2-3; either TRBD1 or TRBD2 may fit D (6 bases each). The DNA ends 3 residues before the CDR3 does, and the rest of the CDR3 is filled in from the germline J gene. In germline, CDR1 is KGHSH, CDR2 LQKENI. This CDR3 region has 16 residues.

On this clone: Sequencing ends 3 residues short of the CDR3 end; the germline J gene provides the rest. This sequence joins TRBV29-1 and TRBJ2-3; the match to TRBD1 covers 8 bases. The CDR3 totals 13 residues. Germline V gives CDR1 SQVTM, CDR2 ANQGSEA. CDR3 sequence reads: CSVGDRLQETQYF. CDR3 DNA (partial): TGCAGCGTTGGGGACAGGTTACAAGAGACG.

Concerning this clone itself: From the germline J gene comes the end of the CDR3, since the read stops 3 residues before it. The chain links TRBV30 to TRBJ1-1; D perhaps matches TRBD1 (5 bases). The CDR3 is made up of 15 amino acids. V was trimmed by 0 bases and J by 6 bases, leaving 17 bases between them. Germline CDR1 GTSNPN, CDR2 SVGIG (reference sequence). This chain's CDR3 is CAWSVPAGFVSEAFF. The part of the CDR3 DNA that was read is TGTGCCTGGAGTGTACCGGCAGGGTTCGTCTCTGAA.

With respect to this clone: The read ends 3 residues shy of where the CDR3 ends; the end is completed using the germline J gene. V usage is TRBV6-2 or TRBV6-3 and J usage is TRBJ1-3; TRBD1 is a possible D gene (6 bases). The germline V and J ends were trimmed by 5 bases and 3 bases, with 20 bases remaining between them. From germline, CDR1 is MNHEY and CDR2 SVGEGT. The CDR3 loop spans 17 amino acids. The sequenced part of the CDR3 DNA is TGTGCCAGCAGTCCTCCCCCGAACAGGGTCGATGGAAACACC. Translated: CASSPPPNRVDGNT. The full CDR3 protein reads CASSPPPNRVDGNTIYF.